The rows below give T cell receptor beta chains drawn from one sample of a study of cytomegalovirus exposure and HLA in healthy donors. Profiled with immunoSEQ multiplex PCR; TCRdb holds only in-frame clones, not every one. Among around 70,000 clones, roughly 89% were seen once, and the ten largest hold approximately 1.9%. The sequencing input was PBMCs. Receptor source: a woman aged 25 to 39 in good health and CMV-seronegative. Both conserved end residues are part of each CDR3. Fields, in order: V gene, D gene, J gene, clone size, CDR3 DNA, CDR3 protein. A D gene is named only where the DNA matches it firmly. A clone size is listed for some rows: how often the clone was seen (once, few, many), or a class if it is expanded.

TRBV11-3,TRBD2,TRBJ2-1,-,TGTGCCAGCAGCTTACCGGGACTAGCGGGAGTAGGTGAGCAGTTCTTC,CASSLPGLAGVGEQFF
TRBV29-1,-,TRBJ2-3,-,TGCAGCGTTGAAGAAATAGATAGCACAGATACGCAGTATTTT,CSVEEIDSTDTQYF
TRBV6-5,-,TRBJ2-3,-,TGTGCCAGCAGCCGAGGGTTCACAGATACGCAGTATTTT,CASSRGFTDTQYF
TRBV5-1,TRBD2,TRBJ2-7,-,TGCGCCAGCAGCTCGGGACTAGCGACCACCTACGAGCAGTACTTC,CASSSGLATTYEQYF
TRBV5-1,TRBD1,TRBJ2-3,-,TGCGCCAGCAGCTTGGAGGGGGCCTCCACAGATACGCAGTATTTT,CASSLEGASTDTQYF
TRBV11-2,TRBD2,TRBJ2-5,-,TGTGCCAGCAGCTTAGTTCCAGCGGGAGGTCGGGAGACCCAGTACTTC,CASSLVPAGGRETQYF
TRBV7-3,TRBD2,TRBJ2-3,-,TGTGCCAGCAGCCCGTCAGCGGGAGGCACAGATACGCAGTATTTT,CASSPSAGGTDTQYF
TRBV7-8,TRBD1,TRBJ1-1,once,TGTGCCAGCAGCTTATTGGCGCGATTTTTCCATAGACAGGGGGCTGAAACTGAAGCTTTCTTT,CASSLLARFFHRQGAETEAFF
TRBV5-6,TRBD2,TRBJ2-7,once,TGTGCCAGCAGCTTGCGGCTAGCGGGGGGTCAATGGGGCTACGAGCAGTACTTC,CASSLRLAGGQWGYEQYF
TRBV2,TRBD2,TRBJ2-1,-,TGTGCCAGCAGAAGACTAGCAACTGATAATGAGCAGTTCTTC,CASRRLATDNEQFF
TRBV5-1,TRBD2,TRBJ2-7,-,TGCGCCAGCAGCTGGGCTAGCGGATCCTACGAGCAGTACTTC,CASSWASGSYEQYF
TRBV5-8,TRBD2,TRBJ2-5,-,TGTGCCAGCAGCCGGGGACTAGCGGGAGAGGGGGCGGCAGAGACCCAGTACTTC,CASSRGLAGEGAAETQYF
TRBV4-3,TRBD1,TRBJ2-7,-,TGCGCCAGCAGCCAAGATTACATCACCGGGACAGGGAACTACGAGCAGTACTTC,CASSQDYITGTGNYEQYF
TRBV6-6,-,TRBJ2-7,-,TGTGCCAGCAGTCTTTACAGGGACGAGCAGTACTTC,CASSLYRDEQYF
TRBV6-5,-,TRBJ1-5,once,TGTGCCAGCAGCCCCGACTTTAGCAATCAGCCCCAGCATTTT,CASSPDFSNQPQHF
TRBV7-2,TRBD2,TRBJ2-4,-,TGTGCCAGCAGCTACCGACTAGCCAACATTCAGTACTTC,CASSYRLANIQYF
TRBV5-1,TRBD2,TRBJ2-1,-,TGCGCCAGCAGCTTGGAAGGGCTAGCGGGAGGGTGGAATGAGCAGTTCTTC,CASSLEGLAGGWNEQFF
TRBV29-1,-,TRBJ2-7,-,TGCAGCGTGAGGGAATCCTACGAGCAGTACTTC,CSVRESYEQYF
TRBV6-5,-,TRBJ2-3,-,TGTGCCAGCAGTTACCGGGGCACAGATACGCAGTATTTT,CASSYRGTDTQYF
TRBV6-6,TRBD1,TRBJ1-5,-,TGTGCCAGCAGAACACTTACAGGGGACAGCAATCAGCCCCAGCATTTT,CASRTLTGDSNQPQHF
TRBV27,TRBD2,TRBJ2-7,-,TGTGCCAGCAGTCTGCGGACTAGCGGGTATTACGAGCAGTACTTC,CASSLRTSGYYEQYF
TRBV18,-,TRBJ1-2,-,TGTGCCAGCTCCTTCACCGGGACATCTCTTCGTAACTATGGCTACACCTTC,CASSFTGTSLRNYGYTF
TRBV5-1,TRBD1,TRBJ1-1,once,TGCGCCAGCAGCTTGTTAGGGACAGGTAACACTGAAGCTTTCTTT,CASSLLGTGNTEAFF
TRBV11-2,-,TRBJ1-5,-,TGTGCCAGCAGCCCCGGCGACAGCCATCAGCCCCAGCATTTT,CASSPGDSHQPQHF
TRBV10-3,TRBD1,TRBJ2-5,-,TGTGCCATCAGTCCCGGGACAGGCGGGGTAGAGACCCAGTACTTC,CAISPGTGGVETQYF
TRBV19,-,TRBJ2-1,-,TGTGCCAGTAGTATAGAGGTGCTAGCTAATGAGCAGTTCTTC,CASSIEVLANEQFF
TRBV28,-,TRBJ2-3,-,TGTGCCAGCCGAGGTTGGGGCTTAGAAACAGATACGCAGTATTTT,CASRGWGLETDTQYF
TRBV10-3,-,TRBJ1-1,-,TGTGCCATCGGGCATCGGAGACACAGGTCCCACACTGAAGCTTTCTTT,CAIGHRRHRSHTEAFF
TRBV5-1,TRBD2,TRBJ2-3,once,TGCGCCAGCAGGGAGCTAGCGGGGGGCACAGATACGCAGTATTTT,CASRELAGGTDTQYF
TRBV5-4,TRBD2,TRBJ2-3,-,TGTGCCAGCAGCGGTCCGGGACTAGCGGGAGGTGAAGATACGCAGTATTTT,CASSGPGLAGGEDTQYF
TRBV18,TRBD2,TRBJ2-5,once,TGTGCCAGCACCTCCTCCGCCGGGACTAGCGGGTTGGCGCGAGAGACCCAGTACTTC,CASTSSAGTSGLARETQYF